This TCR beta chain was obtained from a study of CD8+ T cells in alopecia areata. Findings and caveats of the study: Uncertainty about whether baseline CD8+ expansion is linked to response remains, with one nonresponder. Tofacitinib produced a significant decrease in scalp clonality and in expanded CD8+ clones among the top 100. Lesional tissue from the scalp (especially in alopecia totalis/universalis) showed higher clonality than normal scalp. Many expanded lesional clones persisted during tofacitinib (in both scalp and blood).

Extraction and reverse transcription of RNA yielded cDNA as the sequencing template. Repertoires were generated with immunoSEQ multiplex PCR, while TCRdb's copy carries only in-frame clones and drops some. The sample consists of 65,000 to 75,000 clones, approximately 30% of them appearing once. Described treatment: oral pan-JAK inhibitor, 5-10 mg twice daily. This CDR3 is 12 amino acids long. V was trimmed by 2 bases and J by 4 bases, leaving 9 bases between them. Germline assignment: CDR1 GTSNPN and CDR2 SVGIG (reference sequence). About this clone itself: The antigen is undetermined.

This receptor was identified in a human donor with alopecia areata. The gene calls are TRBV30 and TRBJ2-7; a weak D match, TRBD1 (5 bases). The starting material was CD8+ T cells sorted from blood, obtained at week 4, from a patient treated with tofacitinib. CDR3 amino acids: CAWSIKGYEQYF. For the CDR3, the DNA is TGTGCCTGGAGTATCAAGGGGTACGAGCAGTACTTC.